These 28 T cell receptor beta chains were sequenced from one sample in a study of blood T cell repertoires in COVID-19 (dated by TCRdb to 2018 to 2020). The protocol used for the library was the immunoSEQ multiplex PCR assay. Drawn from immuneACCESS, this table holds only the in-frame rearrangements with V and J called that TCRdb kept. Clones are partly lost; checked studies trace under half to an unresolved V gene and leave the rest unexplained. The sample data list just under 350,000 clones, and 88% of these were observed just once. Around 7.9% of the sample goes to the ten largest clones. The sequenced material came from peripheral blood. Every receptor here comes from a woman aged 70 to 79 with COVID-19, enrolled during active disease.

V gene TRBV30 combines with J gene TRBJ2-5, with 10 bases identical to TRBD2. The germline CDR1 and CDR2 sequences are GTSNPN and SVGIG (reference sequence). The junction had 5 bases not matched to a gene; V was cut back by 2 bases and J by 5 bases. CDR3 size: 14 residues. In nucleotides, the CDR3 is TGTGCCTGGAGTACCGGGACTAGCGCGGAGACCCAGTACTTC. It translates to CAWSTGTSAETQYF.

J is TRBJ2-7 and V is TRBV6-6; weak D call: TRBD1 (5 bases). From germline, CDR1 is MNHNY and CDR2 SVGAGI (reference sequence). The CDR3 is 14 residues long. V shed 1 base and J shed 1 base, with 8 bases lying between them. CDR3 bases: TGTGCCAGCAGTTACTTCACAGGATCCTACGAGCAGTACTTC. It specifies CASSYFTGSYEQYF.

The genes are TRBV9 and TRBJ1-1; TRBD1 matches at 8 bases. J lost 5 bases, V lost 2 bases, and 8 bases had no gene match. The V gene's germline CDR1 is SGDLS and CDR2 YYNGEE. The CDR3 totals 15 residues. CDR3 nucleotide sequence: TGTGCCAGCAGCGTCGGCGGACAGGGTTCGACTGAAGCTTTCTTT. Translating gives CASSVGGQGSTEAFF.

A single count supports this clone. The chain carries TRBV5-8 and TRBJ2-5, with 11 bases aligning to TRBD1. Germline assignment: CDR1 SGHTS and CDR2 YDEGEE. J was trimmed by 4 bases and V by 4 bases; bases with no gene match: 3. This CDR3 has 14 amino acids. The CDR3 sequence: CASSRTGGRETQYF. The CDR3 DNA reads TGTGCCAGCAGCAGGACAGGGGGCAGAGAGACCCAGTACTTC. Looking up the rest from reference TRBV5-8 and TRBJ2-5 gives the full variable domain: EAGVTQSPTHLIKTRGQQATLRCSPISGHTSVYWYQQALGLGLQFLLWYDEGEERNRGNFPPRFSGRQFPNYSSELNVNALELEDSALYLCASSRTGGRETQYFGPGTRLLVL.

The chain combines TRBV23-1 with TRBJ2-7; D gene ambiguous. TRBV23-1 is sorted into the ORF group, with uncertain function. There are 16 residues in the CDR3. Trimming took off 3 bases at V and 2 bases at J, with 17 bases between the two ends. As DNA, the CDR3 is TGCGCCAGCAGTCAGATCCAATCCACCACAGCCTACGAGCAGTACTTC. Its translation is CASSQIQSTTAYEQYF.

The genes are TRBV19 and TRBJ2-3; D is perhaps TRBD2 (5 bases). Looked up from germline, CDR1 is LNHDA and CDR2 is SQIVND (reference sequence). The CDR3 covers 16 residues. Deletions cut 3 bases from V and 4 bases from J, with 17 bases between. The CDR3 region is CASSISLAGGADTQYF. The CDR3 nucleotides are TGTGCCAGTAGTATTTCCCTAGCTGGAGGCGCAGATACGCAGTATTTT.

V is TRBV19 and J is TRBJ1-6; 10 positions agree with TRBD1. V trimming: 3 bases; J trimming: 7 bases; junction bases outside the gene matches: 6. CDR1 is LNHDA, CDR2 SQIVND, per germline (reference sequence). This CDR3 has 16 amino acids. CDR3 sequence reads: CASSILPGQGNSPLHF. In nucleotides, the CDR3 is TGTGCCAGTAGTATTCTTCCGGGACAGGGGAATTCACCCCTCCACTTT.

The rearrangement uses TRBV5-1 and TRBJ2-5, with 7 nucleotides matching TRBD1. With 3 bases clipped from V and 1 base from J, the junction kept 6 bases outside the gene matches. The CDR3 spans 15 residues. The germline CDR1 and CDR2 sequences are SGHRS and YFSETQ. CDR3 in DNA: TGCGCCAGCAGCTCGGACACAGGGGCCCAAGAGACCCAGTACTTC. Translating gives CASSSDTGAQETQYF.

V is TRBV7-9 and J is TRBJ2-2, with a possible D match to TRBD1 (7 bases). Per the germline V gene, CDR1 is SEHNR and CDR2 is FQNEAQ (reference sequence). V was pared by 3 bases and J by 4 bases, with 15 bases between. The CDR3 is made up of 16 amino acids. In nucleotides, the CDR3 is TGTGCCAGCAGCTTCGTACAGGGGCGGGGCACCGGGGAGCTGTTTTTT. It encodes CASSFVQGRGTGELFF. The whole variable domain, remainder taken from reference TRBV7-9 and TRBJ2-2, is DTGVSQNPRHKITKRGQNVTFRCDPISEHNRLYWYRQTLGQGPEFLTYFQNEAQLEKSRLLSDRFSAERPKGSFSTLEIQRTEQGDSAMYLCASSFVQGRGTGELFFGEGSRLTVL.

J is TRBJ2-7 and V is TRBV19; the D is unclear. The CDR3 contains 13 residues. Per germline, CDR1 LNHDA and CDR2 SQIVND (reference sequence). V lost 3 bases to trimming and J lost 3 bases, with 9 bases between them. CDR3 sequence (DNA): TGTGCCAGTAGTATTACAGTATACTACGAGCAGTACTTC. Translation gives CASSITVYYEQYF.

The CDR3 DNA is TGTGCCAGCTCACCACCGGGACAGCCATACAATGAGCAGTTCTTC. Translating it yields CASSPPGQPYNEQFF. The chain employs TRBV18 and TRBJ2-1; TRBD1 matches 7 bases. Germline trimming cut 0 bases from V and 4 bases from J; bases unmatched to any gene: 3. The CDR3 covers 15 residues. Germline loops: CDR1 KGHSH, CDR2 LQKENI.

This clone was observed once. V usage is TRBV10-2 and J usage is TRBJ2-7, with TRBD1 as a possible D gene (6 bases). The V gene lost 3 bases and the J gene lost 3 bases, with 15 bases spanning the gap. From germline, CDR1 is WSHSY and CDR2 SAAADI. The CDR3 has 15 residues. CDR3 sequence reads: CASSDQGSKNYEQYF. CDR3 nucleotide sequence: TGCGCCAGCAGTGACCAGGGGAGCAAAAACTACGAGCAGTACTTC.

This clone was counted a few times. The chain is built from TRBV28 and TRBJ1-3, with D unclear. Germline V CDR1 and CDR2: MDHEN, SYDVKM. The V end was cut by 4 bases, the J end by 9 bases, with 16 bases between. CDR3 size: 14 residues. CDR3 protein: CASSSPQTRGTIYF. The CDR3 region has the DNA TGTGCCAGCAGTTCACCTCAGACCCGAGGCACCATATATTTT.

The gene calls are TRBV19 and TRBJ2-3; possible D gene TRBD2, 6 bases. The CDR3 length is 15 residues. Trimming pared 1 base from V and 1 base from J, leaving 9 bases between. CDR1 and CDR2 from the germline V gene are LNHDA and SQIVND (reference sequence). The CDR3 bases are TGTGCCAGTAGTATAGGACTAGTTGGCACAGATACGCAGTATTTT. Its protein product is CASSIGLVGTDTQYF.

The CDR3 nucleotides read TGTGCCAGCAGCTTAGGAGGGGCGGGGGCGACAGATACGCAGTATTTT. Its protein product is CASSLGGAGATDTQYF. The J gene is TRBJ2-3, the V gene TRBV7-2, with a tentative D call TRBD2 (7 bases). V lost 1 base, J lost 3 bases, and 14 bases lay in between. Germline-derived CDR1 and CDR2 are SGHTA and FQGNSA. The length of the CDR3 is 16 residues.

The chain has TRBV9 and TRBJ1-2; 7 nucleotides align to TRBD1. Germline V gives CDR1 SGDLS, CDR2 YYNGEE. This CDR3 contains 15 residues. V lost 4 bases to trimming and J lost 2 bases; unmatched junction nucleotides: 8. The CDR3 here is CASSYDRATNYGYTF. The CDR3 nucleotides are TGTGCCAGCAGCTACGACAGGGCTACAAACTATGGCTACACCTTC. Full variable domain (rest looked up from reference TRBV9 and TRBJ1-2): DSGVTQTPKHLITATGQRVTLRCSPRSGDLSVYWYQQSLDQGLQFLIQYYNGEERAKGNILERFSAQQFPDLHSELNLSSLELGDSALYFCASSYDRATNYGYTFGSGTRLTVV.

The CDR3 is CASSVRERYGYTF. CDR3 nucleotides: TGTGCCAGCAGCGTCAGGGAACGATATGGCTACACCTTC. V usage is TRBV2 and J usage is TRBJ1-2; a possible D gene is TRBD1 (5 bases). From germline, CDR1 is SNHLY and CDR2 FYNNEI. The CDR3 runs 13 residues. Trimming stripped 6 bases from V and 5 bases from J, with 13 bases between.

The CDR3: CASSSNSGQGSSFSYEQYF. Written as DNA, the CDR3 is TGCGCCAGCAGTTCTAACTCGGGACAGGGGTCGAGTTTTTCCTACGAGCAGTACTTC. The chain links TRBV23-1 to TRBJ2-7; 10 bases line up with TRBD1. TRBV23-1 is sorted into the ORF group, with uncertain function. The CDR3 runs 19 residues. V gave up 5 bases and J gave up 1 base; unmatched junction bases: 17.

This rearrangement joins TRBV6-6 to TRBJ1-4, with D perhaps matching TRBD1 (6 bases). Trimming left V 2 bases short and J 7 bases short, with 14 bases between. The CDR3 spans 15 residues. CDR1 and CDR2 from the germline V gene are MNHNY and SVGAGI (reference sequence). CDR3 residues: CASSYGGAGREKLFF. CDR3 bases: TGTGCCAGCAGTTACGGGGGGGCGGGTCGTGAAAAACTGTTTTTT.

The CDR3 DNA reads TGTGCCAGCAGCCAAGGAAAAGCGGGGGGGAACACCGGGGAGCTGTTTTTT. Protein product: CASSQGKAGGNTGELFF. The chain uses TRBV3-1 (or the pseudogene TRBV3-2) and TRBJ2-2; TRBD2 aligns across 9 bases. This CDR3 contains 17 residues. CDR1 is LGHDT, CDR2 YNNKEL, per germline (reference sequence). With 1 base clipped from V and 1 base from J, the junction kept 4 bases outside the gene matches.

The V and J genes are TRBV2 and TRBJ2-7; 8 bases are a match to TRBD1. The ends lost 4 bases at V and 3 bases at J; junction bases unmatched: 5. The CDR3 totals 14 residues. Germline V gene sequence: CDR1 SNHLY, CDR2 FYNNEI. The CDR3 coding sequence is TGTGCCAGCAGTGTAGACAGGGGAGGCTACGAGCAGTACTTC. Translated: CASSVDRGGYEQYF.

The chain carries TRBV19 and TRBJ2-7; the D gene is possibly TRBD2 (6 bases). The CDR3 is made up of 14 amino acids. V lost 6 bases, J lost 1 base, and 13 bases lay in between. Germline CDR1 and CDR2: LNHDA and SQIVND (reference sequence). The CDR3 sequence is CASSDGEVSYEQYF. The CDR3 DNA follows: TGTGCCAGTAGCGACGGGGAGGTATCCTACGAGCAGTACTTC.

The rearrangement joins TRBV5-4 to TRBJ1-2; 7 nucleotides align to TRBD1. The V segment lost 4 bases and the J segment 6 bases; nucleotides outside the gene matches: 12. The CDR3 loop spans 15 amino acids. Germline V lookup: CDR1 SGHNT, CDR2 YYREEE (reference sequence). The CDR3 loop is CASSLIETGSHGYTF. CDR3 sequence (DNA): TGTGCCAGCAGCCTTATTGAGACAGGGTCTCATGGCTACACCTTC.

V is TRBV7-9 and J is TRBJ1-1; the D gene is possibly TRBD1 (5 bases). CDR1 SEHNR and CDR2 FQNEAQ come from the germline V gene (reference sequence). This CDR3 region has 15 residues. Trimming shortened V by 3 bases and J by 1 base, and 12 bases separated the two germline ends. The chain's CDR3 is CASSLQDNGNTEAFF. CDR3 nucleotide sequence: TGTGCCAGCAGCTTGCAGGACAATGGGAACACTGAAGCTTTCTTT.

J is TRBJ1-4 and V is TRBV12-3 or TRBV12-4; D uncertain. CDR3 size: 11 residues. Trimming pared 1 base from V and 12 bases from J, leaving 6 bases between. Here the CDR3 DNA reads TGTGCCAGCAGTTTAGGAGTGGAACTGTTTTTT. Its translation is CASSLGVELFF.

The V gene is TRBV6-4, the J gene TRBJ1-2; D gene ambiguous. Deletions cut 11 bases from V and 8 bases from J, with 12 bases between. Germline CDR1 and CDR2: MRHNA and SNTAGT. The CDR3 consists of 10 residues. CDR3 bases: TGTGCCGTACCCTCTAGGGGCTACACCTTC. Its translation is CAVPSRGYTF.

The rearrangement links TRBV7-9 to TRBJ1-2; a possible D gene is TRBD1 (5 bases). V shed 1 base and J shed 0 bases, with 9 bases lying between them. CDR3 size: 15 residues. CDR1 SEHNR and CDR2 FQNEAQ come from the germline V gene (reference sequence). The chain's CDR3 is CASSLGGPANYGYTF. The CDR3 bases are TGTGCCAGCAGCTTAGGGGGCCCCGCTAACTATGGCTACACCTTC.

The rearrangement uses TRBV24-1 and TRBJ2-7; D unresolved. The germline V gene has CDR1 KGHDR and CDR2 SFDVKD. The CDR3 runs to 14 residues. The V and J ends lost 3 bases and 5 bases respectively, with 13 bases between them. This CDR3 is CATSDPARIHEQYF. CDR3 sequence (DNA): TGTGCCACCAGTGATCCCGCCAGAATCCACGAGCAGTACTTC.